The rows below give T cell receptor beta chains drawn from one sample of a study of cytomegalovirus exposure and HLA in healthy donors. Generated by immunoSEQ multiplex PCR, the TCRdb table keeps only in-frame clones and is missing some. The sample includes approximately 150,000 clones, approximately 80% of them seen just once. Sequencing was performed on PBMCs. The receptors originated from a woman aged 18-29 years in good health and CMV-seropositive. Both conserved end residues are part of each CDR3. Fields, in order: J gene, D gene, clone size, V gene, CDR3 DNA, CDR3 protein. The D gene is left open where the match is weak. For some rows the clone size is stated as once, few or many, or as a class when expanded; others skip it.

TRBJ1-1	-	few	TRBV6-5	TGTGCCAGCAGTCAACCGCCGGGGGGCACTGAAGCTTTCTTT	CASSQPPGGTEAFF
TRBJ2-7	TRBD2	-	TRBV7-2	TGTGCCAGCAGCTCAAACCTAGCGGCGGGGGAGCAGTACTTC	CASSSNLAAGEQYF
TRBJ1-3	-	-	TRBV21-1	TGTGCCAGCAGCAAAGCGCGGCAGGGTTTGAAAAACACCATATATTTT	CASSKARQGLKNTIYF
TRBJ1-2	-	once	TRBV27	TGTGCCAGCAGAGTAGCGGGGGCCGCTTTTGTCTACACCTTC	CASRVAGAAFVYTF
TRBJ2-1	TRBD2	-	TRBV6-1	TGTGCCACCTTAGCGGGGGGGCAAAATGAGCAGTTCTTC	CATLAGGQNEQFF
TRBJ2-3	-	once	TRBV5-1	TGCGCCAGCAGCTTGGGTCAGGGGTCAATCAGCACAGATACGCAGTATTTT	CASSLGQGSISTDTQYF
TRBJ1-1	TRBD1	-	TRBV7-9	TGTGCCAGCAGCTTGTGGGACAGGGATGGTGAAGCTTTCTTT	CASSLWDRDGEAFF
TRBJ1-4	TRBD1	-	TRBV15	TGTGCCACCAGCAGAGATGGGACAGGGTATGAAAAACTGTTTTTT	CATSRDGTGYEKLFF
TRBJ2-1	-	few	TRBV7-6	TGTGCCAGCAGCTTAGCACTGGAGGTTGAGCAGTTCTTC	CASSLALEVEQFF
TRBJ2-3	TRBD1	-	TRBV10-3	TGTGCCATCAGCAGGACAGGGGGTCCAGATACGCAGTATTTT	CAISRTGGPDTQYF
TRBJ1-6	-	once	TRBV2	TGTGCCAGCAAGGCCCCCCAGGGGCGACTCCACTTT	CASKAPQGRLHF
TRBJ1-2	TRBD1	-	TRBV6-5	TGTGCCAGCAGTCCACAGGGGGCGGGGTATGGCTACACCTTC	CASSPQGAGYGYTF
TRBJ2-3	TRBD2	few	TRBV15	TGTGCCACCAGCAGAGAAGGAACTAGCGTGGGAGATACGCAGTATTTT	CATSREGTSVGDTQYF
TRBJ1-1	-	-	TRBV5-1	TGCGCCAGCAGCTTGGGGCATCAGGGAGGAGCTGAAGCTTTCTTT	CASSLGHQGGAEAFF
TRBJ2-5	-	few	TRBV5-1	TGCGCCAGCAGCTTGCGGGGAATGGGGCAAGAGACCCAGTACTTC	CASSLRGMGQETQYF
TRBJ2-1	TRBD2	-	TRBV9	TGTGCCAGCAGCGTAGCTACTCGGGTAGCGGGGGGAATCGCATACAATGAGCAGTTCTTC	CASSVATRVAGGIAYNEQFF
TRBJ2-3	TRBD1	-	TRBV19	TGTGCCAGTAGTGTCAACACCGGGACAGGGACAGATACGCAGTATTTT	CASSVNTGTGTDTQYF
TRBJ1-1	-	-	TRBV25-1	TGTGCCAGCAGTGCCACCACGGGGGGGACCACTGAAGCTTTCTTT	CASSATTGGTTEAFF
TRBJ2-2	-	once	TRBV2	TGTGCCAGCAGAGAGGGGGATCTTCCCACCGGGGAGCTGTTTTTT	CASREGDLPTGELFF
TRBJ2-7	-	-	TRBV7-2	TGTGCCACCCAGCAGGACAGATACACCTACGAGCAGTACTTC	CATQQDRYTYEQYF
TRBJ1-2	-	-	TRBV5-1	TGCGCCAGCAGCTTGACAGGGATTAACTATGGCTACACCTTC	CASSLTGINYGYTF
TRBJ2-6	-	once	TRBV5-4	TGTGCCAGCGGGGAGGGGGCTGGGGCCAACGTCCTGACTTTC	CASGEGAGANVLTF
TRBJ2-7	-	-	TRBV6-5	TGTGCCAGCAGTGCCCGAAGACAGGTGATCCGCGAGCAGTACTTC	CASSARRQVIREQYF
TRBJ1-6	-	-	TRBV11-3	TGTGCCAGCAGCTTTGGAGGGGACGGTTCACCCCTCCACTTT	CASSFGGDGSPLHF
TRBJ1-2	-	few	TRBV20-1	TGCAGTGCTAGTCTAGGGAGTAGCTACACCTTC	CSASLGSSYTF
TRBJ1-2	-	-	TRBV6-1	TGTGCCAGCACCGTGGGGGAGGGATATGGCTACACCTTC	CASTVGEGYGYTF
TRBJ2-1	TRBD2	-	TRBV27	TGTGCCAGCAGTTACCCGGGACTAGCACCCCATGAGCAGTTCTTC	CASSYPGLAPHEQFF
TRBJ1-5	-	once	TRBV4-1	TGCGCCAGCAGCCCCTACAGGGGCAATCAGCCCCAGCATTTT	CASSPYRGNQPQHF
TRBJ2-7	TRBD1	-	TRBV6-6	TGTGCCAGCAATATACAGGGGCCAACCTACGAGCAGTACTTC	CASNIQGPTYEQYF
TRBJ1-5	TRBD1	-	TRBV2	TGTGCCAGCAGGGACCCTACAGGGGCATATAGCAATCAGCCCCAGCATTTT	CASRDPTGAYSNQPQHF
TRBJ2-1	TRBD2	-	TRBV7-9	TGTGCCAGCAGCTTAGGGGGACTAGCGGGGGGCCACAATGAGCAGTTCTTC	CASSLGGLAGGHNEQFF
TRBJ1-6	-	-	TRBV28	TGTGCCAGCAGTTTACCTGGAAGGGGCTCCTATAATTCACCCCTCCACTTT	CASSLPGRGSYNSPLHF
TRBJ2-7	TRBD1	-	TRBV28	TGTGCCAGCAGTTTAGGACAGGGCGGGAACTACGAGCAGTACTTC	CASSLGQGGNYEQYF
TRBJ2-2	-	once	TRBV18	TGTGCCAGCTCGCTCATGACAGGAGCCGGGGAGCTGTTTTTT	CASSLMTGAGELFF
TRBJ1-2	TRBD1	-	TRBV7-2	TGTGCCAGCAGCCTCCGGGACAGGGAATTGAATGGCTACACCTTC	CASSLRDRELNGYTF
TRBJ2-5	-	-	TRBV6-5	TGTGCCAGCAGTTTTTCCCGACCCGGGGGGCAGGAGACCCAGTACTTC	CASSFSRPGGQETQYF
TRBJ2-1	TRBD2	-	TRBV19	TGTGCCAGTAGTATAGAGCGGGGGGCCTACAATGAGCAGTTCTTC	CASSIERGAYNEQFF
TRBJ2-1	-	-	TRBV7-2	TGTGCCAGCAGCTTAGATCTAGGATCCTACAATGAGCAGTTCTTC	CASSLDLGSYNEQFF
TRBJ2-7	-	-	TRBV20-1	TGCAGTGCGACCGGGTCCTATATGCAGTACTTC	CSATGSYMQYF
TRBJ1-1	-	few	TRBV5-1	TGCGCCAGCAGCTTACAAACAGGGAACACTGAAGCTTTCTTT	CASSLQTGNTEAFF
TRBJ1-1	-	few	TRBV5-4	TGTGCCAGCAGCTTCGAGCGGGGGTCGAGTGAAGCTTTCTTT	CASSFERGSSEAFF
TRBJ2-5	-	-	TRBV2	TGTGCCAGCAGTCCCGGGACACGACAAGAGACCCAGTACTTC	CASSPGTRQETQYF
TRBJ1-5	-	-	TRBV7-8	TGTGCCAGCAGGGTGGAGGGGTTTTTAGATCAGCCCCAGCATTTT	CASRVEGFLDQPQHF
TRBJ2-1	TRBD2	-	TRBV6-5	TGTGCCAGCAGTTACGGCCCTAGCGGGGGGTCAAATGAGCAGTTCTTC	CASSYGPSGGSNEQFF
TRBJ2-1	-	-	TRBV11-2	TGTGCCAGCAGCTTAGCCCTGGACTCTTACAATGAGCAGTTCTTC	CASSLALDSYNEQFF
TRBJ2-5	-	once	TRBV9	TGTGCCAGCAGCCCAAGGGGTGGAAACCAAGAGACCCAGTACTTC	CASSPRGGNQETQYF
TRBJ2-3	-	-	TRBV28	TGTGCCAGCAGTCCGAGGGTTGTTACGCAGTATTTT	CASSPRVVTQYF